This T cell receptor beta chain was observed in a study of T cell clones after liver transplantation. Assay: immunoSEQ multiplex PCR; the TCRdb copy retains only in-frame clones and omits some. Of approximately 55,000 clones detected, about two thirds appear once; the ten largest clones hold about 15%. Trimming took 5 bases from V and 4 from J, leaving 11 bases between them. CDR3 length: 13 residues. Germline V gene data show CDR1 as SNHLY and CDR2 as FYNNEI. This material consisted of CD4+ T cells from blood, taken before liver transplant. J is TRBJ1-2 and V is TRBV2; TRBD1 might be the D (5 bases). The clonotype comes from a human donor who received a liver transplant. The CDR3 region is CASSQTDFYGYTF. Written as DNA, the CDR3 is TGTGCCAGCAGTCAGACAGATTTCTATGGCTACACCTTC.